Described below is a single T cell receptor (beta chain) sequence and its context. This specimen comes from a study of blood T cell repertoires in COVID-19. Assay: immunoSEQ multiplex PCR; the TCRdb copy retains only in-frame clones and omits some. Of roughly 350,000 clones in the sample, roughly 90% were seen once. This sequence was found in a woman between 25 and 40 years old who had recovered from COVID-19. Material for sequencing was PBMCs or T cells enriched from blood (not recorded which).

The CDR3 nucleotides are TGTGCCAGCAGCTTAGCCGACAGGATCTCTGGAAACACCATATATTTT. This encodes CASSLADRISGNTIYF. This chain joins TRBV7-6 and TRBJ1-3; the D gene is possibly TRBD1 (6 bases). This CDR3 is 16 amino acids long. The V gene lost 0 bases and the J gene lost 0 bases, with 9 bases spanning the gap. CDR1 and CDR2 from the germline V gene are SGHVS and FNYEAQ.